The T cell receptor (beta chain) under discussion was sequenced for a study of cytomegalovirus exposure and HLA in healthy donors. Comment on this clone: The antigen remains unidentified.

Regarding the study as a whole: Most TCR sequences showed up rarely, but some public TCRs showed up in many donors.

The PCR ran on 60 Vbeta and 13 Jbeta primers. TCRdb's table, derived via immunoSEQ multiplex PCR, lists solely in-frame clones and lacks some. The sample lists about 160,000 clones, around four fifths seen once, with about 1.5% in the top ten. V shed 5 bases and J 5 bases; nucleotides not matched to a gene: 5. Germline V gene sequence: CDR1 SNHLY, CDR2 FYNNEI. CDR3 length: 15 amino acids. The TCR comes from a male donor in good health and CMV-seronegative. The genes are TRBV2 and TRBJ1-5; 11 positions agree with TRBD1. The sequencing input was PBMCs. CDR3 sequence: CASSKDRGPDQPQHF. CDR3 bases: TGTGCCAGCAGTAAGGACAGGGGGCCTGATCAGCCCCAGCATTTT. The whole variable domain, filled in from reference TRBV2 and TRBJ1-5, reads EPEVTQTPSHQVTQMGQEVILRCVPISNHLYFYWYRQILGQKVEFLVSFYNNEISEKSEIFDDQFSVERPDGSNFTLKIRSTKLEDSAMYFCASSKDRGPDQPQHFGDGTRLSIL.